This T cell receptor (beta chain) was documented in a study of pediatric ulcerative colitis (dated by TCRdb to about 2019). Background on the whole study: Among the ulcerative colitis patients, about seven had pancolitis and two had left-sided colitis, and histology in every patient was consistent with ulcerative colitis. Using the Pediatric Ulcerative Colitis Activity Index, a couple of patients were classed as having mild disease, several as having moderate disease and three as having acute severe colitis. Nine newly diagnosed, treatment-naive pediatric ulcerative colitis patients and a few non-IBD control children each provided paired blood and rectal samples. Summary of the overall study and its limitations: The healthy control group was small, with only a few individuals. For technical reasons, substantially fewer templates were yielded by the blood samples of two patients, and these blood samples were excluded from blood-rectal overlap analysis. Autologous blood-rectal clonal overlap was significantly higher in ulcerative colitis patients than in controls, suggesting increased T cell trafficking to inflamed tissue. Controls, mild-moderate and acute severe colitis patients were separated by rectal repertoire features, and reduced rectal diversity due to clonal expansions was observed in acute severe colitis. A couple of rectal CDR3 clonotypes were found in every ulcerative colitis patient but in no control. Because the repertoires came from total lymphocyte DNA, rare subsets such as regulatory T cells may have patterns that are not reflected.

A note on this clone: Which antigen it targets is not known. No much larger clone is present one base from it, and per-base qualities are unavailable.

Using the immunoSEQ TRB Survey service, rearranged CDR3 beta regions were amplified from genomic DNA with multiplex V and J primers. To keep sequencing depth equal across samples, survey-level depth of up to 500,000 reads per sample was applied. The libraries were purified and pooled, then sequenced using Illumina technology. In the original analysis: Productive clonality, sample overlap, pairwise scatters, CDR3 beta length, V/D/J gene usage and productiveness were all assessed with the immunoSEQ online tools. Calculated diversity was defined as the number of unique rearrangements divided by total templates, multiplied by 100, and Shannon and Simpson indices were computed as well. Z-score normalized data were analyzed by principal component analysis with the R prcomp function and the ggbiplot package. Morisita's index was used to quantify the clonal overlap between blood and rectum within each subject. TCRdb took this table from immuneACCESS and kept in-frame rearrangements with V and J called. Such tables lack part of the clones; where checked against another copy, unresolved V genes explain under half of the gap, and the rest is unexplained. That table supplies the V and J calls and clone size; D and trimming were determined from the DNA. The sample data list tens of thousands of clones, and around 80% of these were observed just once. The ten largest clones take up 3.5% to 4.5% of the sample.

The germline V gene gives CDR1 as SQVTM and CDR2 as ANQGSEA. From its cysteine to its phenylalanine, the CDR3 spans 12 amino acids. Only the CDR3 portion is preserved as DNA: 36 bases, with reading frame beginning at the first base. V trim: 7 bases; J trim: 6 bases; unmatched bases: 8. Before the diagnostic colonoscopy, none of the ulcerative colitis patients had been given any immunosuppressive medication. A blood sample was obtained concurrently with the colonoscopy. The Wizard kit (Promega) was used to extract genomic DNA from the blood and intestinal samples. Sequences were obtained from blood. Recombination connected TRBV29-1 to TRBJ2-7; TRBD1 lines up with 8 middle nucleotides. This receptor was taken from a boy aged 5-17 years with severe ulcerative colitis. The nucleotides read TGCAGCGCCCGGACAGGGAGCCCCGAGCAGTACTTC. Translation gives CSARTGSPEQYF.